This TCR beta chain originates from a study of blood T cell repertoires in COVID-19. The repertoire was sequenced with immunoSEQ multiplex PCR; TCRdb's copy has only in-frame clones and lacks some. The data contain about 140,000 clones, 60% to 85% of them singletons. Trimming removed 0 bases at V and 3 bases at J, with 18 bases between. The CDR3 is made up of 18 amino acids. From germline, CDR1 is LGHNT and CDR2 FRNRAP. This clonotype was sampled from a woman at least 80 years old with active or convalescent COVID-19. The sample taken for sequencing was peripheral blood. This chain links TRBV12-5 with TRBJ1-3; D unresolved. CDR3 sequence (DNA): TGTGCTAGTGGTTTGGTCGTTACTAGGGTTTCTGATGGAAACACCATATATTTT. Its translation is CASGLVVTRVSDGNTIYF. The variable domain in full, with the rest retrieved from reference TRBV12-5 and TRBJ1-3, is DARVTQTPRHKVTEMGQEVTMRCQPILGHNTVFWYRQTMMQGLELLAYFRNRAPLDDSGMPKDRFSAEMPDATLATLKIQPSEPRDSAVYFCASGLVVTRVSDGNTIYFGEGSWLTVV.